The 31 T cell receptor beta chains presented below share a single source sample, sequenced in a study of T cells in Graves' hyperthyroidism and ophthalmopathy (dated by TCRdb to the late 2010s). Libraries were made using multiplex PCR. Instrument on record: Illumina HiSeq 2000. The TCR beta CDR3 regions were amplified from the RNA transcripts. A first-round RT-PCR of the TCR CDR3 used the HTBI primer set with the Qiagen OneStep RT-PCR kit. The public reads were run again by TCRdb, first through fastp at Q25 and then through MiXCR, and only productive beta chains were kept. Identical CDR3 protein sequences are pooled into one entry, listed with their most common genes and DNA. This sample comprises around 700,000 distinct CDR3 sequences, 18% of them detected only once. In total, the top ten clones hold approximately 15% of the sample. Sequenced: blood. These receptor sequences come from a woman between 50 and 59 years old with Graves' hyperthyroidism that later progressed to Graves' ophthalmopathy.

This clonotype was seen repeatedly, ten times or more. The chain employs TRBV6-1 and TRBJ1-1, with D maybe TRBD1 (6 bases). CDR1 and CDR2 (germline): MNHNS, SASEGT. CDR3 size: 14 residues. V gave up 7 bases and J gave up 3 bases, with 15 bases separating them. The CDR3 DNA reads as TGTGCCAGCATGACCGGGGGCAGGGACACTGAAGCTTTCTTT. This sequence encodes CASMTGGRDTEAFF.

This chain joins TRBV15 and TRBJ1-4; D unclear. This CDR3 has 16 residues. Trimming pared 0 bases from V and 3 bases from J, leaving 11 bases between. Germline V gives CDR1 LNHNV, CDR2 YYDKDF (reference sequence). The CDR3 here is CATSREGGSANEKLFF. The CDR3, as DNA: TGTGCCACCAGCAGAGAAGGCGGGTCCGCTAATGAAAAACTGTTTTTT.

There are many counts of this clonotype. The chain joins TRBV11-2 to TRBJ1-6; D possibly corresponds to TRBD1 (6 bases). Germline CDR1 and CDR2: SGHAT and FQNNGV. V was cut by 6 bases and J by 7 bases, with 25 bases left in between. The CDR3 is 18 residues long. In DNA form, the CDR3 reads TGTGCCAGCAGGGACAAAGACAGGTACTCTTCTCGGAATTCACCCCTCCACTTT. It translates to CASRDKDRYSSRNSPLHF.

In this sample, this clonotype turned up a few times. This rearrangement joins TRBV18 to TRBJ1-1; no reliable D call. This CDR3 comprises 13 residues. Deletions cut 3 bases from V and 1 base from J, with 6 bases between. CDR1 and CDR2 (germline): KGHSH, LQKENI. CDR3 protein: CASSPMQNTEAFF. In DNA form, the CDR3 reads TGTGCCAGCTCACCGATGCAGAACACTGAAGCTTTCTTT.

This clonotype has more than one count but fewer than ten. The CDR3 protein is CASSLGGQGYTEAFF. CDR3 in DNA: TGCGCCAGCAGCTTGGGGGGACAGGGCTACACTGAAGCTTTCTTT. The J gene is TRBJ1-1, the V gene TRBV5-1, with TRBD1 identical over 9 bases. Germline loops: CDR1 SGHRS, CDR2 YFSETQ. With V trimmed by 0 bases and J by 3 bases, 3 bases remained unmatched. The CDR3 sequence is 15 residues long.

Many counts were recorded for this clonotype. This rearrangement joins TRBV18 to TRBJ2-7; 7 nucleotides align to TRBD1. This CDR3 contains 15 residues. CDR1 and CDR2 (germline): KGHSH, LQKENI. J lost 2 bases, V lost 3 bases, and 7 bases had no gene match. CDR3 sequence (DNA): TGTGCCAGCTCACCCGGGACAGACCCTACCTACGAGCAGTACTTC. Its translation: CASSPGTDPTYEQYF.

The rearrangement joins TRBV29-1 to TRBJ1-2, with a weak D call TRBD1 (5 bases). The V end was cut by 2 bases, the J end by 6 bases, with 7 bases between. Germline assignment: CDR1 SQVTM and CDR2 ANQGSEA. The CDR3 contains 11 residues. DNA for the CDR3: TGCAGCGTTGAACCAGGGAATGGCTACACCTTC. Its protein product is CSVEPGNGYTF.

This clonotype showed up many times. The chain employs TRBV2 and TRBJ2-2, with TRBD1 identical over 9 bases. V was pared by 2 bases and J by 3 bases, with 13 bases of the junction left unmatched. Per germline, CDR1 SNHLY and CDR2 FYNNEI. The CDR3 spans 19 residues. CDR3 in DNA: TGTGCCAGCAGTGAACCATGGGGAGGGAGACAGGGGGACACCGGGGAGCTGTTTTTT. Protein product: CASSEPWGGRQGDTGELFF.

This clonotype was recorded only once. The V call is TRBV5-1, the J call TRBJ2-7; a weak D match, TRBD1 (5 bases). V was clipped by 5 bases and J by 0 bases, with 12 bases between them. CDR1 is SGHRS, CDR2 YFSETQ, per germline. The CDR3 is made up of 14 amino acids. The CDR3 coding sequence is TGCGCCAGCAGACCCCACACAGGCTCCTACGAGCAGTACTTC. This encodes CASRPHTGSYEQYF.

This clonotype turned up a few times. The chain recombines TRBV12-5 with TRBJ1-3, with D possibly matching TRBD1 (5 bases). Per germline, CDR1 LGHNT and CDR2 FRNRAP. The CDR3 is 17 residues long. The V end lost 4 bases, the J end lost 0 bases, and 16 bases lay between the germline ends. CDR3 region: CASGSPGRDLSGNTIYF. CDR3 DNA: TGTGCTAGTGGTTCGCCGGGACGGGATCTCTCTGGAAACACCATATATTTT.

This clonotype was recorded at least ten times. The chain combines TRBV7-3 with TRBJ2-5, with TRBD1 as a possible D gene (6 bases). CDR1 and CDR2 from the germline V gene are SGHTA and FQGTGA. V was shortened by 4 bases and J by 2 bases, with 8 bases between the two germline ends. This CDR3 region has 13 residues. The CDR3 DNA reads as TGTGCCAGCAGCTATGGGACACAAGAGACCCAGTACTTC. This codes for CASSYGTQETQYF.

This clonotype came up a few times. J is TRBJ1-4 and V is TRBV6-1, with D tentatively TRBD1 (6 bases). V shed 11 bases and J shed 0 bases, with 19 bases lying between them. Germline-derived CDR1 and CDR2 are MNHNS and SASEGT. The CDR3 has 16 amino acids. The CDR3 DNA follows: TGTGCCGCCAAACGGGACACCATTGCAACTAATGAAAAACTGTTTTTT. It yields the protein CAAKRDTIATNEKLFF.

The chain is built from TRBV6-2 or TRBV6-3 and TRBJ1-2; 7 bases align to TRBD1. Germline V lookup: CDR1 MNHEY, CDR2 SVGEGT. Trimming took 5 bases from V and 6 from J; bases not matched to a gene: 3. The CDR3 extends over 12 amino acids. This CDR3 is CASSRDSNGYTF. The DNA for the CDR3 is TGTGCCAGCAGTAGGGACAGCAATGGCTACACCTTC.

This clonotype was seen many times. V is TRBV5-1 and J is TRBJ2-3; the D is unclear. V lost 0 bases and J lost 3, with 14 bases in between. Looked up from germline, CDR1 is SGHRS and CDR2 is YFSETQ. The CDR3 is made up of 16 amino acids. In nucleotides, the CDR3 is TGCGCCAGCAGCTTGGTGGCTAGTTTTGTTACAGATACGCAGTATTTT. This encodes CASSLVASFVTDTQYF.

This clonotype has only a few counts. This chain connects TRBV7-2 to TRBJ1-2; D possibly corresponds to TRBD1 (6 bases). CDR1 SGHTA and CDR2 FQGNSA come from the germline V gene. The CDR3 is made up of 14 amino acids. Deletions cut 6 bases from V and 4 bases from J, with 15 bases between. The CDR3 DNA is TGTGCCAGCAGGATGCGGGGGCGTCGCTATGGCTACACCTTC. This encodes CASRMRGRRYGYTF.

In this sample, this clonotype turned up many times. The chain recombines TRBV3-1 with TRBJ2-7; a weak D match, TRBD1 (5 bases). V lost 0 bases and J 3 bases, leaving 12 bases between the germline ends. CDR1 and CDR2 (germline): LGHDT, YNNKEL (reference sequence). The CDR3 has 15 amino acids. The CDR3 reads CASSQDWQGYYEQYF. For the CDR3, the DNA is TGTGCCAGCAGCCAAGATTGGCAGGGCTACTACGAGCAGTACTTC.

The genes are TRBV11-2 and TRBJ1-2; the D is unclear. V was cut by 0 bases and J by 4 bases, with 6 bases left in between. CDR1 is SGHAT, CDR2 FQNNGV, per germline. This CDR3 contains 13 residues. This chain's CDR3 is CASSLEVVYGYTF. In DNA form, the CDR3 reads TGTGCCAGCAGCTTAGAGGTTGTCTATGGCTACACCTTC.

The table lists this clonotype with a few counts. The CDR3 does not end in the conserved phenylalanine or tryptophan, so this is likely a read error. The chain combines TRBV5-1 with TRBJ1-1; maybe TRBD1 (5 bases). This CDR3 is 15 amino acids long. In germline, CDR1 is SGHRS, CDR2 YFSETQ. Trimming shortened V by 1 base and J by 2 bases, and 12 bases separated the two germline ends. CDR3 sequence: CASSLYKTVNTEAFL. In nucleotides, the CDR3 is TGCGCCAGCAGCTTGTACAAGACAGTCAACACTGAAGCTTTCCTT.

This clonotype was seen only a few times. The rearrangement links TRBV20-1 to TRBJ2-7; tentatively, D is TRBD1 (5 bases). This CDR3 has 13 residues. V lost 1 base, J lost 1 base, and 8 bases lay in between. Per germline, CDR1 DFQATT and CDR2 SNEGSKA (reference sequence). CDR3 region: CSARAGYSYEQYF. CDR3 sequence (DNA): TGCAGTGCTAGAGCAGGGTATTCCTACGAGCAGTACTTC.

This clonotype was observed a few times. The V call is TRBV12-3 or TRBV12-4, the J call TRBJ2-1, with 8 nucleotides matching TRBD1. The junction had 8 bases not matched to a gene; V was cut back by 1 base and J by 6 bases. The CDR3 contains 16 residues. CDR3 region: CASSLVRGTGSNEQFF. CDR3 DNA sequence: TGTGCCAGCAGTTTAGTGCGTGGGACAGGCTCCAATGAGCAGTTCTTC.

Only a few counts were recorded for this clonotype. J is TRBJ1-1 and V is TRBV5-5, with D unclear. Germline CDR1 SGHKS, CDR2 YYEKEE (reference sequence). V was shortened by 4 bases and J by 3 bases, with 10 bases between the two germline ends. The CDR3 runs to 13 residues. CDR3 loop: CASSLTTDTEAFF. CDR3 DNA: TGTGCCAGCAGCCTTACTACGGACACTGAAGCTTTCTTT.

This clonotype came up a few times. This chain links TRBV30 with TRBJ1-5; D not resolved. Germline V lookup: CDR1 GTSNPN, CDR2 SVGIG (reference sequence). This CDR3 has 14 residues. V was shortened by 0 bases and J by 7 bases, with 13 bases between the two germline ends. CDR3 DNA: TGTGCCTGGAGTGTTGAGCCACTTAACCAGCCCCAGCATTTT. Amino acids: CAWSVEPLNQPQHF.

The V gene is TRBV30, the J gene TRBJ1-5; 7 bases fit TRBD1. This CDR3 has 14 amino acids. Germline-derived CDR1 and CDR2 are GTSNPN and SVGIG (reference sequence). Trimming cost V 1 base and J 6 bases; bases outside gene matches: 6. The CDR3 protein is CAWSEGRGLQPQHF. Here the CDR3 DNA reads TGTGCCTGGAGTGAAGGGAGGGGGCTTCAGCCCCAGCATTTT.

The sample holds many counts of this clonotype. The gene calls are TRBV2 and TRBJ1-4; 7 bases agree with TRBD1. Germline CDR1 is SNHLY and CDR2 is FYNNEI. This CDR3 is built from 16 residues. With 3 bases clipped from V and 0 bases from J, the junction kept 4 bases outside the gene matches. In DNA, the CDR3 is TGTGCCAGCAGTGATCCCGACAGGGCAACTAATGAAAAACTGTTTTTT. It yields the protein CASSDPDRATNEKLFF.

The chain employs TRBV5-1 and TRBJ1-1; 10 bases align to TRBD1. V dropped 5 bases and J dropped 4; count of bases not matched to a gene: 5. The CDR3 extends over 14 amino acids. Germline CDR1 and CDR2: SGHRS and YFSETQ. Here the CDR3 reads CASRGQGMRTEAFF. CDR3 DNA: TGCGCCAGCAGGGGACAGGGGATGCGCACTGAAGCTTTCTTT.

DNA of the CDR3: TGTGCTAGTGGTTTGGTACTAAGGCGTAACACTGAAGCTTTCTTT. Protein sequence: CASGLVLRRNTEAFF. The V and J genes are TRBV12-5 and TRBJ1-1, with D unclear. The germline V gene has CDR1 LGHNT and CDR2 FRNRAP. The germline V and J ends were trimmed by 0 bases and 2 bases, with 10 bases remaining between them. The CDR3 runs to 15 residues. Based on the CDR3 plus reference TRBV12-5 and TRBJ1-1, the full variable domain is DARVTQTPRHKVTEMGQEVTMRCQPILGHNTVFWYRQTMMQGLELLAYFRNRAPLDDSGMPKDRFSAEMPDATLATLKIQPSEPRDSAVYFCASGLVLRRNTEAFFGQGTRLTVV.

This clonotype was seen ten or more times. This chain links TRBV20-1 with TRBJ2-2, with a weak D call TRBD2 (6 bases). Trimming pared 6 bases from V and 2 bases from J, leaving 10 bases between. Germline loops: CDR1 DFQATT, CDR2 SNEGSKA (reference sequence). This CDR3 has 13 amino acids. The CDR3 DNA reads TGCAGTGCGGAAGGGACTAACACCGGGGAGCTGTTTTTT. Translation: CSAEGTNTGELFF.

The chain is built from TRBV4-1 and TRBJ2-7; D not resolved. Germline CDR1 MGHRA, CDR2 YSYEKL. This CDR3 has 15 amino acids. The V end lost 4 bases, the J end lost 2 bases, and 15 bases lay between the germline ends. The CDR3, as DNA: TGCGCCAGCAGCCCCGACCCCTTTTCAACCTACGAGCAGTACTTC. This encodes CASSPDPFSTYEQYF.

This clonotype was found many times. The chain employs TRBV11-2 and TRBJ1-1, with D uncertain. With 1 base removed from V and 0 bases from J, the gap between germline ends came to 12 bases. In germline, CDR1 is SGHAT, CDR2 FQNNGV. The CDR3 consists of 16 residues. This CDR3 reads CASSLGRFSLNTEAFF. The CDR3 coding sequence is TGTGCCAGCAGCTTAGGTCGTTTCAGCCTGAACACTGAAGCTTTCTTT.

This clonotype was seen ten or more times. The CDR3 DNA is TGTGCCAGCAGCTTAGGGATTCGGACAGAAATAGAGACCCAGTACTTC. It codes for CASSLGIRTEIETQYF. V is TRBV7-9 and J is TRBJ2-5; possible D gene TRBD1, 6 bases. The CDR3 spans 16 residues. Germline V gene lookup returns CDR1 SEHNR and CDR2 FQNEAQ (reference sequence). Trimming took off 1 base at V and 4 bases at J, with 16 bases between the two ends. The variable domain in full, completed from reference TRBV7-9 and TRBJ2-5, reads DTGVSQNPRHKITKRGQNVTFRCDPISEHNRLYWYRQTLGQGPEFLTYFQNEAQLEKSRLLSDRFSAERPKGSFSTLEIQRTEQGDSAMYLCASSLGIRTEIETQYFGPGTRLLVL.

This clonotype was observed many times. V usage is TRBV7-2 and J usage is TRBJ1-6, with 10 bases that match TRBD1. CDR1 SGHTA and CDR2 FQGNSA come from the germline V gene. V gave up 3 bases and J gave up 13 bases; unmatched junction bases: 6. The CDR3 is 14 residues long. The chain's CDR3 is CASSFGQGDLPLHF. In DNA form, the CDR3 reads TGTGCCAGCAGCTTCGGACAGGGGGATTTGCCCCTCCACTTT.